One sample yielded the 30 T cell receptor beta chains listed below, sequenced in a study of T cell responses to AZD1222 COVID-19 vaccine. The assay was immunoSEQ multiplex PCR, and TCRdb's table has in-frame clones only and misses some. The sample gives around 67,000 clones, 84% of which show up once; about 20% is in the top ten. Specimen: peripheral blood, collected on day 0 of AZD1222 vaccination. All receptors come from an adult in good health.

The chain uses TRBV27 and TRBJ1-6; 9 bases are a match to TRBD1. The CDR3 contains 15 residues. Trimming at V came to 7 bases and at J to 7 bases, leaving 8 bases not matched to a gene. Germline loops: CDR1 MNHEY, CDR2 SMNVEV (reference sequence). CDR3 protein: CASTYRGPVNSPLHF. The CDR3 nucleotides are TGTGCCAGCACATACAGGGGGCCTGTCAATTCACCCCTCCACTTT.

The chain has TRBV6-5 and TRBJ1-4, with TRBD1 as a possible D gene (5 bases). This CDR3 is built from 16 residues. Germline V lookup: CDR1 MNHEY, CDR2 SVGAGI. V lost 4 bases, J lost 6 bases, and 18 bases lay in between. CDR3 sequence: CASSSRGGRVDEKLFF. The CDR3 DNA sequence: TGTGCCAGCAGTTCCCGGGGCGGACGAGTGGATGAAAAACTGTTTTTT.

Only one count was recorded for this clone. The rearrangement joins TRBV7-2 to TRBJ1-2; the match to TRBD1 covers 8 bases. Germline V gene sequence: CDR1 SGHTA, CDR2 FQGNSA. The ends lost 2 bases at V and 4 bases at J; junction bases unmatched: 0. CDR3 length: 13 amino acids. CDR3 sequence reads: CASSLQGAYGYTF. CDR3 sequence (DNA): TGTGCCAGCAGCTTACAGGGGGCCTATGGCTACACCTTC.

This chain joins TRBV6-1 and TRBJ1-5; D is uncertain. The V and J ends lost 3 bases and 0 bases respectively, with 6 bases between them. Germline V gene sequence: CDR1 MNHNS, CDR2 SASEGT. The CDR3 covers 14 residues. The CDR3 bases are TGTGCCAGCAGTGACGGGCATAGCAATCAGCCCCAGCATTTT. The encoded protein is CASSDGHSNQPQHF.

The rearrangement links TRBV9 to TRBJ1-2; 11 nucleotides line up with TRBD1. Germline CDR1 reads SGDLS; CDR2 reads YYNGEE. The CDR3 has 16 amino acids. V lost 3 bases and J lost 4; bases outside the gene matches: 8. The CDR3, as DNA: TGTGCCAGCAGCGGAGGACAGGGGGCGCGAGGCTATGGCTACACCTTC. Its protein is CASSGGQGARGYGYTF.

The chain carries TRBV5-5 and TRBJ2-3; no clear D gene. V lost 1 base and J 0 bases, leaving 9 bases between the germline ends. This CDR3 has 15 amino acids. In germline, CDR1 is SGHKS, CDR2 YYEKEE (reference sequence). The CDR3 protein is CASSLSPSSTDTQYF. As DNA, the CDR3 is TGTGCCAGCAGCTTGAGCCCATCTAGCACAGATACGCAGTATTTT. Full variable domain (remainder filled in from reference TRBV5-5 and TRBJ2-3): DAGVTQSPTHLIKTRGQQVTLRCSPISGHKSVSWYQQVLGQGPQFIFQYYEKEERGRGNFPDRFSARQFPNYSSELNVNALLLGDSALYLCASSLSPSSTDTQYFGPGTRLTVL.

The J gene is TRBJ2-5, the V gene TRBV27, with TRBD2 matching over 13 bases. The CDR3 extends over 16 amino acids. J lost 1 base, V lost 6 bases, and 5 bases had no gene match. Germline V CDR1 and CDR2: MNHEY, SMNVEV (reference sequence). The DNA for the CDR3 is TGTGCCAGCAGATCTACTAGCGGGGGGGTCCAAGAGACCCAGTACTTC. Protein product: CASRSTSGGVQETQYF.

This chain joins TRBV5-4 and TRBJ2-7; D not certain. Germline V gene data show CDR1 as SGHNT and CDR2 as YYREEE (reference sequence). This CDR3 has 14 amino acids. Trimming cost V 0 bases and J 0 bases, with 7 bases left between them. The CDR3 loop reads CASSLDLDSYEQYF. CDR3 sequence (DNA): TGTGCCAGCAGCTTGGATCTAGACTCCTACGAGCAGTACTTC.

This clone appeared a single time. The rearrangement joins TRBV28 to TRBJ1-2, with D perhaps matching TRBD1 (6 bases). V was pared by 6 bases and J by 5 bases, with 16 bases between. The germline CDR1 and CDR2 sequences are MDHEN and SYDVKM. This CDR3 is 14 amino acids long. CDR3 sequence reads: CASSPPQGTYGYTF. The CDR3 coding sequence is TGTGCCAGCAGCCCTCCCCAGGGGACTTATGGCTACACCTTC.

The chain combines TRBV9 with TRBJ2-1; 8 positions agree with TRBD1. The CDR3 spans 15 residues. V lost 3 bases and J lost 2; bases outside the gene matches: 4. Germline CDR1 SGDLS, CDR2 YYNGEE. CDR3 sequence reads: CASSETGEPYNEQFF. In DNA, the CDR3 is TGTGCCAGCAGCGAGACAGGGGAGCCCTACAATGAGCAGTTCTTC.

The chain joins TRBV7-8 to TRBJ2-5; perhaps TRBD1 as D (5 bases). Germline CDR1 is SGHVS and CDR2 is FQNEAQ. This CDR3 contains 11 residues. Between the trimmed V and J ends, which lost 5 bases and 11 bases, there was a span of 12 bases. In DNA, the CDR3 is TGTGCCAGCAGCCTTGACAGCCCTCAGTACTTC. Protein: CASSLDSPQYF. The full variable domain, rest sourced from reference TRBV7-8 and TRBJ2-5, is GAGVSQSPRYKVAKRGQDVALRCDPISGHVSLFWYQQALGQGPEFLTYFQNEAQLDKSGLPSDRFFAERPEGSVSTLKIQRTQQEDSAVYLCASSLDSPQYFGPGTRLLVL.

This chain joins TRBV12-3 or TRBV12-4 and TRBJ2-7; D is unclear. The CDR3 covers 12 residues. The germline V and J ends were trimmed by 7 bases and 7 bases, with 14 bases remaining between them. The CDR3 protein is CASTDHEAEQYF. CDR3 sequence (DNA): TGTGCCAGCACCGACCACGAGGCTGAGCAGTACTTC.

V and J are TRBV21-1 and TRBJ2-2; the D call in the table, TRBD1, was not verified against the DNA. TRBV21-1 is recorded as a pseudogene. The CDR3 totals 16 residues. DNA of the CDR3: TGTGCCAGCAGCAATACCGGGACAGCGAACACCGGGGAGCTGTTTTTT. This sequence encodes CASSNTGTANTGELFF.

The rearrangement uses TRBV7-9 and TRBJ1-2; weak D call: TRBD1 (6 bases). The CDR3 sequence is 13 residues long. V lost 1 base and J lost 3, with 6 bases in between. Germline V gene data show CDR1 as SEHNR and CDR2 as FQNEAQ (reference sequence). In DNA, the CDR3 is TGTGCCAGCAGCTTAGGGACAGACTATGGCTACACCTTC. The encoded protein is CASSLGTDYGYTF.

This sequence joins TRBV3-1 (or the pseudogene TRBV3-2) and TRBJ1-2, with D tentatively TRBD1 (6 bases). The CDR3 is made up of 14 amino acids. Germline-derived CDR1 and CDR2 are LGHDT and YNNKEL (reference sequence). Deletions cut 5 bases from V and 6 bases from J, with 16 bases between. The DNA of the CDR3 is TGTGCCAGCAGCACAACACCCAGGGGAAATGGCTACACCTTC. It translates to CASSTTPRGNGYTF.

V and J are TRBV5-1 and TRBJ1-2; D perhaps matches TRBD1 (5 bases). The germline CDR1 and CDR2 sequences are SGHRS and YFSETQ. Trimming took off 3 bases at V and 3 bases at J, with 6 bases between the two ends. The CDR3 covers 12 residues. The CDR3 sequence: CASSSGHYGYTF. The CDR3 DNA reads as TGCGCCAGCAGCTCGGGACACTATGGCTACACCTTC.

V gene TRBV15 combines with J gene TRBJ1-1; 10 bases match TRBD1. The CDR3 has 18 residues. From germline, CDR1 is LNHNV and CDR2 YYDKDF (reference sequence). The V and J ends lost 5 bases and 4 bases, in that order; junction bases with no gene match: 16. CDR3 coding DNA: TGTGCCACCAGCCTCGAGAGGGGGACAGGGGTCCGACTCACTGAAGCTTTCTTT. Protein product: CATSLERGTGVRLTEAFF.

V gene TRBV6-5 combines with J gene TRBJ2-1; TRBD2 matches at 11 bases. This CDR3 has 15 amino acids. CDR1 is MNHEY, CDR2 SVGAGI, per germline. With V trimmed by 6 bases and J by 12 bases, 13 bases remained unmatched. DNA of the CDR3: TGTGCCAGCAGCCTAACTAGCGGGAGATCTCAAGGGCAGTTCTTC. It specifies CASSLTSGRSQGQFF.

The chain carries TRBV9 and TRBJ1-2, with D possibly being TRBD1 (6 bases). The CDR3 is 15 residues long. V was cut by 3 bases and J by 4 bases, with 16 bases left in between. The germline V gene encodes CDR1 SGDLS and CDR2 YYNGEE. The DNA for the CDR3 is TGTGCCAGCAGCGAGCCGGGGGCGCATGGCTATGGCTACACCTTC. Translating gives CASSEPGAHGYGYTF. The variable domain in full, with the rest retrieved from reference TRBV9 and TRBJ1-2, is DSGVTQTPKHLITATGQRVTLRCSPRSGDLSVYWYQQSLDQGLQFLIQYYNGEERAKGNILERFSAQQFPDLHSELNLSSLELGDSALYFCASSEPGAHGYGYTFGSGTRLTVV.

The CDR3 DNA follows: TGTGCCAGCAGTAAGACAGGGACCACCTTC. Protein product: CASSKTGTTF. The chain uses TRBV21-1 and TRBJ1-2; the table names TRBD1, a call not compared with the DNA. TRBV21-1 is reported as a pseudogene. The CDR3 loop spans 10 amino acids.

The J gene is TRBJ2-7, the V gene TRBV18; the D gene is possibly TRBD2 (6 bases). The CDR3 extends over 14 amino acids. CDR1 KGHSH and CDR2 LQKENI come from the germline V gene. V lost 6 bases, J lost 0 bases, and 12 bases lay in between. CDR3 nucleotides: TGTGCCAGCTCGTGGACTATTAGCTCCTACGAGCAGTACTTC. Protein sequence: CASSWTISSYEQYF.

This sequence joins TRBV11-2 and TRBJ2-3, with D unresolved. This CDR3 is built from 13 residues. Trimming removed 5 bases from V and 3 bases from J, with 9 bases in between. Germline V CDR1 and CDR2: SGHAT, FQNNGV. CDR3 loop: CASSGSPTDTQYF. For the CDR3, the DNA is TGTGCCAGCAGCGGCAGTCCGACAGATACGCAGTATTTT.

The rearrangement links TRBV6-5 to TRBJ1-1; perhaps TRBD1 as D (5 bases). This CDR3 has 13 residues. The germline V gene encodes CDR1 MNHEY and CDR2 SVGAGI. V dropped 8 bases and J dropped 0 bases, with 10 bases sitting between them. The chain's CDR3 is CASDRLMNTEAFF. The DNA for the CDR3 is TGTGCCAGCGACAGACTAATGAACACTGAAGCTTTCTTT.

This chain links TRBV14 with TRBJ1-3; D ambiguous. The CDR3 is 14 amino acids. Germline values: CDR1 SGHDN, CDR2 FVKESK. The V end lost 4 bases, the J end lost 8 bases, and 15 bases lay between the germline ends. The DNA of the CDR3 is TGTGCCAGCAGCCCCACCCGGGTCTGGGACACCATATATTTT. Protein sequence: CASSPTRVWDTIYF. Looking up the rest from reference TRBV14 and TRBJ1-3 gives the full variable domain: EAGVTQFPSHSVIEKGQTVTLRCDPISGHDNLYWYRRVMGKEIKFLLHFVKESKQDESGMPNNRFLAERTGGTYSTLKVQPAELEDSGVYFCASSPTRVWDTIYFGEGSWLTVV.

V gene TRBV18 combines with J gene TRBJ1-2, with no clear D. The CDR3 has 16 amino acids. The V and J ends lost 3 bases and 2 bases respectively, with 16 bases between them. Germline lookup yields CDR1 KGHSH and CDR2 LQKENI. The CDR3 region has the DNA TGTGCCAGCTCACCTACGAAGGGTCCAACGAACTATGGCTACACCTTC. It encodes CASSPTKGPTNYGYTF.

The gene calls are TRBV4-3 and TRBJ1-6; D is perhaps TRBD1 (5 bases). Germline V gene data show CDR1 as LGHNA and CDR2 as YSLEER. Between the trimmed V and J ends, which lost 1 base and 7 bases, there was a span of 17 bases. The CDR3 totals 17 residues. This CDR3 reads CASSQVLSGGVNSPLHF. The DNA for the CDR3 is TGCGCCAGCAGCCAAGTGCTCAGTGGGGGGGTGAATTCACCCCTCCACTTT.

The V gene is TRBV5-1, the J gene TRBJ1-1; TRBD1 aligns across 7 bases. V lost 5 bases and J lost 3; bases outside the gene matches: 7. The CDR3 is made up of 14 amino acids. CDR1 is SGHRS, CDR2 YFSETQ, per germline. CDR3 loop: CASSTTGIDTEAFF. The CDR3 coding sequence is TGCGCCAGCAGTACGACAGGGATCGACACTGAAGCTTTCTTT.

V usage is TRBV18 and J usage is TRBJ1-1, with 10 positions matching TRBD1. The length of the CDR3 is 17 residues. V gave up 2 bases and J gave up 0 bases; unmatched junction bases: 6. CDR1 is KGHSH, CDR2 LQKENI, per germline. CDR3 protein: CASSPWDRGEVNTEAFF. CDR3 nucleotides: TGTGCCAGCTCACCATGGGACAGGGGTGAGGTGAACACTGAAGCTTTCTTT. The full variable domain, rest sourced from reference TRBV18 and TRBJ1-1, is NAGVMQNPRHLVRRRGQEARLRCSPMKGHSHVYWYRQLPEEGLKFMVYLQKENIIDESGMPKERFSAEFPKEGPSILRIQQVVRGDSAAYFCASSPWDRGEVNTEAFFGQGTRLTVV.

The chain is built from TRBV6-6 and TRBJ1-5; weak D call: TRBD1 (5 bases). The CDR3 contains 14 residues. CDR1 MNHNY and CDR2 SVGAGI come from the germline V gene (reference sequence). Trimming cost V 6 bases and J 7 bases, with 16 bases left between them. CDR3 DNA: TGTGCCAGCAGGGGGGGTTTCACGAACCAGCCCCAGCATTTT. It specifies CASRGGFTNQPQHF.

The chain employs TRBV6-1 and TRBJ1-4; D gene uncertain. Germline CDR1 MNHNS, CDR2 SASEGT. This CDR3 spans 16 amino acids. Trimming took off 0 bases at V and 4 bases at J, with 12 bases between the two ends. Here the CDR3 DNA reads TGTGCCAGCAGTGAAGCATTACCTACCTTTAATGAAAAACTGTTTTTT. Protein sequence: CASSEALPTFNEKLFF.